This entry is about one T cell receptor (beta chain). The source of the sample is a study of blood T cell repertoires in COVID-19. The CDR3 sequence is 14 residues long. The J segment lost 2 bases and the V segment lost 5 bases, leaving 2 bases of the junction unmatched. CDR1 LNHDA and CDR2 SQIVND come from the germline V gene (reference sequence). Profiled with immunoSEQ multiplex PCR; TCRdb holds only in-frame clones, not every one. The sample consists of 200,000 to 250,000 clones, 75% to 85% of them appearing once. This chain links TRBV19 with TRBJ1-5, with 8 bases identical to TRBD1. The TCR sequence derives from a woman aged 25 to 39 with COVID-19, enrolled during active disease. Sequencing was carried out using peripheral blood. DNA of the CDR3: TGTGCCAGTAGTCCGACAGGGGGCAATCAGCCCCAGCATTTT. Translated, it gives CASSPTGGNQPQHF.